The 21 T cell receptor beta chains reported below all come from one sample, sequenced in a study of cytomegalovirus exposure and HLA in healthy donors. This PCR relied on a set of 60 Vbeta primers and 13 Jbeta primers. Produced via immunoSEQ multiplex PCR; TCRdb's table is partial and in-frame only. The repertoire table contains tens of thousands of clones. Material: PBMCs. The receptors stem from a female donor in good health and CMV-seropositive.

The chain couples TRBV28 to TRBJ2-7, with 11 bases lining up with TRBD2. The V segment lost 6 bases and the J segment 2 bases; nucleotides outside the gene matches: 6. This CDR3 contains 15 residues. Germline loops: CDR1 MDHEN, CDR2 SYDVKM. The CDR3 protein is CASSTRLAGTYEQYF. CDR3 DNA sequence: TGTGCCAGCAGCACTAGACTAGCGGGAACCTACGAGCAGTACTTC.

The chain couples TRBV5-5 to TRBJ2-7; the match to TRBD1 covers 8 bases. CDR1 SGHKS and CDR2 YYEKEE come from the germline V gene (reference sequence). V shed 0 bases and J 6 bases; nucleotides not matched to a gene: 8. There are 15 residues in the CDR3. CDR3 amino acids: CASSLGPTRGLEQYF. CDR3 sequence (DNA): TGTGCCAGCAGCTTGGGCCCGACCAGGGGGCTCGAGCAGTACTTC.

The chain is built from TRBV5-6 and TRBJ2-7; TRBD1 is a possible D gene (8 bases). Trimming removed 3 bases from V and 3 bases from J, with 19 bases in between. Germline-derived CDR1 and CDR2 are SGHDT and YYEEEE. The CDR3 extends over 16 amino acids. Here the CDR3 DNA reads TGTGCCAGCAGCTCCGTCACAGGGGGGGCCTACTACGAGCAGTACTTC. The encoded protein is CASSSVTGGAYYEQYF.

V usage is TRBV9 and J usage is TRBJ2-3, with a tentative D call TRBD2 (6 bases). This CDR3 contains 15 residues. Germline V gives CDR1 SGDLS, CDR2 YYNGEE. The V gene lost 0 bases and the J gene lost 7 bases, with 15 bases spanning the gap. The CDR3 spells CASSVGGELRYTQYF. CDR3 DNA: TGTGCCAGCAGCGTAGGGGGGGAATTAAGGTATACGCAGTATTTT.

As DNA, the CDR3 is TGTGCCAGCAGTGTAGGCGGGACTAGCGACTACGAGCAGTACTTC. It codes for CASSVGGTSDYEQYF. The chain employs TRBV28 and TRBJ2-7, with 10 bases aligning to TRBD2. V dropped 5 bases and J dropped 3; count of bases not matched to a gene: 7. The CDR3 contains 15 residues. Germline V gene sequence: CDR1 MDHEN, CDR2 SYDVKM.

This rearrangement joins TRBV5-1 to TRBJ2-7; 10 bases agree with TRBD2. This CDR3 comprises 18 residues. Germline assignment: CDR1 SGHRS and CDR2 YFSETQ. V lost 2 bases, J lost 2 bases, and 13 bases stayed unmatched. CDR3 region: CASSFRGTNSGGTYEQYF. The CDR3 coding sequence is TGCGCCAGCAGCTTTCGGGGGACGAATAGCGGGGGGACCTACGAGCAGTACTTC.

V is TRBV19 and J is TRBJ1-1; D gene unclear. Germline V gene data show CDR1 as LNHDA and CDR2 as SQIVND (reference sequence). CDR3 length: 16 residues. Trimming took 6 bases from V and 0 from J, leaving 17 bases between them. The CDR3 sequence is CASRPFYATMNTEAFF. The CDR3 DNA reads as TGTGCCAGTAGGCCCTTCTACGCAACTATGAACACTGAAGCTTTCTTT.

The chain uses TRBV6-1 and TRBJ2-7; 10 nucleotides align to TRBD2. CDR1 MNHNS and CDR2 SASEGT come from the germline V gene. CDR3 size: 15 residues. V shed 0 bases, J shed 6 bases, and the junction held 5 bases outside the gene matches. CDR3 sequence reads: CASSEAPSGRAEQYF. In nucleotides, the CDR3 is TGTGCCAGCAGTGAAGCTCCTAGCGGGAGAGCCGAGCAGTACTTC.

The chain combines TRBV19 with TRBJ2-7; 8 nucleotides line up with TRBD1. The CDR3 sequence is 14 residues long. CDR1 and CDR2 (germline): LNHDA, SQIVND (reference sequence). V trimming: 6 bases; J trimming: 0 bases; junction bases outside the gene matches: 4. DNA for the CDR3: TGTGCCAGTAGCCCGGACAGGGCCTCCTACGAGCAGTACTTC. It translates to CASSPDRASYEQYF.

The chain has TRBV7-9 and TRBJ1-4; D might be TRBD1 (5 bases). Germline V gene data show CDR1 as SEHNR and CDR2 as FQNEAQ (reference sequence). Deletions cut 5 bases from V and 8 bases from J, with 21 bases between. CDR3 length: 16 amino acids. CDR3 bases: TGTGCCAGCAGCCCCCGAGCGGGGACTCGCGGGGAAAAACTGTTTTTT. Protein sequence: CASSPRAGTRGEKLFF. Supplemented by reference TRBV7-9 and TRBJ1-4, the full variable domain reads DTGVSQNPRHKITKRGQNVTFRCDPISEHNRLYWYRQTLGQGPEFLTYFQNEAQLEKSRLLSDRFSAERPKGSFSTLEIQRTEQGDSAMYLCASSPRAGTRGEKLFFGSGTQLSVL.

The CDR3 here is CASSPGVYEQYF. The CDR3, as DNA: TGTGCCAGCAGCCCGGGGGTCTACGAGCAGTACTTC. The V gene is TRBV6-1, the J gene TRBJ2-7, with D perhaps matching TRBD2 (6 bases). Deletions cut 6 bases from V and 3 bases from J, with 9 bases between. The CDR3 is made up of 12 amino acids. Germline assignment: CDR1 MNHNS and CDR2 SASEGT.

This chain joins TRBV27 and TRBJ2-4; maybe TRBD1 (5 bases). V was trimmed by 7 bases and J by 6 bases, leaving 16 bases between them. This CDR3 is 14 amino acids long. Per germline, CDR1 MNHEY and CDR2 SMNVEV (reference sequence). The CDR3 protein is CASTQSRGGNIQYF. DNA of the CDR3: TGTGCCAGCACCCAGTCAAGGGGCGGAAACATTCAGTACTTC.

The chain couples TRBV9 to TRBJ1-2, with 7 bases that match TRBD1. V lost 6 bases to trimming and J lost 3 bases; unmatched junction nucleotides: 5. The CDR3 is 13 amino acids. The germline gives CDR1 SGDLS, CDR2 YYNGEE. The DNA of the CDR3 is TGTGCCAGCACCCTCGACAGGGACTATGGCTACACCTTC. Protein: CASTLDRDYGYTF.

V is TRBV18 and J is TRBJ2-1, with 13 positions matching TRBD2. V lost 5 bases to trimming and J lost 4 bases; unmatched junction nucleotides: 5. Per germline, CDR1 KGHSH and CDR2 LQKENI. The CDR3 is 16 amino acids. The CDR3 coding sequence is TGTGCCAGCTCAGAGACTAGCGGGAGGCTTTACAATGAGCAGTTCTTC. Amino acid sequence: CASSETSGRLYNEQFF.

The rearrangement uses TRBV29-1 and TRBJ1-3; 9 bases agree with TRBD1. This CDR3 comprises 15 residues. In germline, CDR1 is SQVTM, CDR2 ANQGSEA. The ends lost 7 bases at V and 0 bases at J; junction bases unmatched: 7. The CDR3 reads CSAWTGAHSGNTIYF. CDR3 nucleotide sequence: TGCAGCGCCTGGACAGGGGCACACTCTGGAAACACCATATATTTT.

The rearrangement links TRBV28 to TRBJ2-2; 7 nucleotides match TRBD2. The CDR3 totals 13 residues. The V and J ends lost 8 bases and 1 base, in that order; junction bases with no gene match: 1. Germline CDR1 is MDHEN and CDR2 is SYDVKM. The CDR3: CASGGRNTGELFF. Written as DNA, the CDR3 is TGTGCCAGCGGCGGGAGGAACACCGGGGAGCTGTTTTTT.

V is TRBV5-1 and J is TRBJ2-7; TRBD2 aligns across 15 bases. Per the germline V gene, CDR1 is SGHRS and CDR2 is YFSETQ. CDR3 length equals 16 residues. After removal of 4 bases from V and 2 bases from J, the junction contained 4 bases not matched to a gene. The CDR3 loop reads CASSPGLAGGPYEQYF. Here the CDR3 DNA reads TGCGCCAGCAGCCCGGGACTAGCGGGAGGCCCCTACGAGCAGTACTTC.

The rearrangement links TRBV15 to TRBJ2-5; D is perhaps TRBD2 (5 bases). This CDR3 is 13 amino acids long. CDR1 LNHNV and CDR2 YYDKDF come from the germline V gene (reference sequence). V dropped 2 bases and J dropped 1 base, with 5 bases sitting between them. The CDR3 protein is CATSRLAQETQYF. The CDR3 nucleotides are TGTGCCACCAGCAGACTAGCCCAAGAGACCCAGTACTTC.

V usage is TRBV27 and J usage is TRBJ1-5; no clear D gene. The CDR3 contains 12 residues. From germline, CDR1 is MNHEY and CDR2 SMNVEV (reference sequence). V was shortened by 7 bases and J by 0 bases, with 4 bases between the two germline ends. This CDR3 reads CASKHSNQPQHF. CDR3 sequence (DNA): TGTGCCAGCAAGCATAGCAATCAGCCCCAGCATTTT.

The chain couples TRBV18 to TRBJ1-2; D remains unclear. CDR3 length equals 14 residues. Germline CDR1 and CDR2: KGHSH and LQKENI. Trimming pared 2 bases from V and 5 bases from J, leaving 12 bases between. CDR3 protein: CASSPSEGSYGYTF. Written as DNA, the CDR3 is TGTGCCAGCTCACCATCGGAGGGCTCATATGGCTACACCTTC.

The chain combines TRBV6-6 with TRBJ1-5, with D perhaps TRBD1 (5 bases). Trimming pared 7 bases from V and 6 bases from J, leaving 13 bases between. Germline assignment: CDR1 MNHNY and CDR2 SVGAGI (reference sequence). The CDR3 length is 13 residues. The CDR3 region is CASNLGGVQPQHF. The CDR3 DNA reads as TGTGCCAGCAATTTGGGGGGAGTTCAGCCCCAGCATTTT.